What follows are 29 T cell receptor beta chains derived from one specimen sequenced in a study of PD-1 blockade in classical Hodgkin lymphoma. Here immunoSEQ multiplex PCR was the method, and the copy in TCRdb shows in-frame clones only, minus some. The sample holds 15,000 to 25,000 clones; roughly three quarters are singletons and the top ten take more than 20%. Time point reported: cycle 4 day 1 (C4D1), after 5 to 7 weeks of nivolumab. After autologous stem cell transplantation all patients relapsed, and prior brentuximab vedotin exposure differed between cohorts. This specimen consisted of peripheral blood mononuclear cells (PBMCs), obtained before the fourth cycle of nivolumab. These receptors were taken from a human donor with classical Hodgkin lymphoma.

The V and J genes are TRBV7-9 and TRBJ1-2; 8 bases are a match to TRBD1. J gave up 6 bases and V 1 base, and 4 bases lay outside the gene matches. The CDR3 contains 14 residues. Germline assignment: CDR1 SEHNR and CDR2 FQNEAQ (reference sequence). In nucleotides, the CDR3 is TGTGCCAGCAGCTTAGGACAGGGGCTGAATGGCTACACCTTC. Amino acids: CASSLGQGLNGYTF.

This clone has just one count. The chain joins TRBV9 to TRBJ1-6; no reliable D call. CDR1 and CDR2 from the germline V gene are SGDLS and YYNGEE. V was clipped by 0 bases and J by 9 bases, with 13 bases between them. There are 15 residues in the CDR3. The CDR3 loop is CASSVDQLGGSPLHF. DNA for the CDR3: TGTGCCAGCAGCGTAGATCAACTAGGAGGTTCACCCCTCCACTTT.

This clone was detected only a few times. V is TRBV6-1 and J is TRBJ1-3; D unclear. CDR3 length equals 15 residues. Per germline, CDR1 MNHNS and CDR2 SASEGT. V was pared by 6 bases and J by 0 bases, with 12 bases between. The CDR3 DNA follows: TGTGCCAGCAGCCCTAACGCCCTCTCTGGAAACACCATATATTTT. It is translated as CASSPNALSGNTIYF.

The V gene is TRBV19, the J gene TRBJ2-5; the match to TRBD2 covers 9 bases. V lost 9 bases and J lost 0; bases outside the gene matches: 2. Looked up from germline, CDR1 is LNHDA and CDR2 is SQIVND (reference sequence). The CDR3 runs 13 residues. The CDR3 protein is CASQRGDQETQYF. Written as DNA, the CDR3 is TGTGCCAGCCAGCGGGGGGACCAAGAGACCCAGTACTTC.

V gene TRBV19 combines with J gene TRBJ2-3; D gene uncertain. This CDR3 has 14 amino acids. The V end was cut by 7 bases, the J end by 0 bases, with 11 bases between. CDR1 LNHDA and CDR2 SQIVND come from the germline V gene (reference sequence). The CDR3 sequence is CASTSATSTDTQYF. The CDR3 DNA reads TGTGCCAGTACCTCCGCGACTAGCACAGATACGCAGTATTTT.

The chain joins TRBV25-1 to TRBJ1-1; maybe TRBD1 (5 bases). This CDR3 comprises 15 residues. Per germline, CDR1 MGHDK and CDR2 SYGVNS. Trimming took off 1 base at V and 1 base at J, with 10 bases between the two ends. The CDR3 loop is CASSESTGPNTEAFF. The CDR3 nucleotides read TGTGCCAGCAGTGAATCAACAGGCCCGAACACTGAAGCTTTCTTT.

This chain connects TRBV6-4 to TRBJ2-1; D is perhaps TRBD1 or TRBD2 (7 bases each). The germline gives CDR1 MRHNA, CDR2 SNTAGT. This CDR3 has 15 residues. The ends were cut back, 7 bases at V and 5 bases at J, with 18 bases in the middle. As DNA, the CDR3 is TGTGCCAGCACCATCCCTGGGAGGGGGCACAATGAGCAGTTCTTC. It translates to CASTIPGRGHNEQFF.

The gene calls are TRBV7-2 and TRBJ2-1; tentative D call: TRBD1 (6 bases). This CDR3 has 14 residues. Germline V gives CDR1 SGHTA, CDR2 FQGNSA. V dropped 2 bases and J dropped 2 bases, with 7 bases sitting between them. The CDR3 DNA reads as TGTGCCAGCAGCTTACGACAGGCCTACAATGAGCAGTTCTTC. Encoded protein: CASSLRQAYNEQFF. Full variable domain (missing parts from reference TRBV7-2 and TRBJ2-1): GAGVSQSPSNKVTEKGKDVELRCDPISGHTALYWYRQSLGQGLEFLIYFQGNSAPDKSGLPSDRFSAERTGGSVSTLTIQRTQQEDSAVYLCASSLRQAYNEQFFGPGTRLTVL.

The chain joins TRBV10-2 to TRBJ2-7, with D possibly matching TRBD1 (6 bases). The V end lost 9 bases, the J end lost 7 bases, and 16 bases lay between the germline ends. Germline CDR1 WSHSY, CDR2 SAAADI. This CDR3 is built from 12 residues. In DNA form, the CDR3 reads TGCGCCAGTGGAAGGGTGAGGGGGGAGCAGTACGTC. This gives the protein CASGRVRGEQYV.

CDR3 amino acids: CASSPGVYNEQFF. For the CDR3, the DNA is TGTGCCAGCAGCCCCGGGGTTTACAATGAGCAGTTCTTC. The chain carries TRBV9 and TRBJ2-1; D is possibly TRBD2 (5 bases). This CDR3 has 13 amino acids. Trimming shortened V by 4 bases and J by 4 bases, and 9 bases separated the two germline ends. CDR1 SGDLS and CDR2 YYNGEE come from the germline V gene.

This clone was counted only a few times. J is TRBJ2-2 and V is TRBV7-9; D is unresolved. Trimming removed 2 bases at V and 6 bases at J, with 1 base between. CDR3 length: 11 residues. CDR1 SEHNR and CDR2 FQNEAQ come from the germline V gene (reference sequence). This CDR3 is CASSLPGELFF. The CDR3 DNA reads TGTGCCAGCAGCTTACCCGGGGAGCTGTTTTTT.

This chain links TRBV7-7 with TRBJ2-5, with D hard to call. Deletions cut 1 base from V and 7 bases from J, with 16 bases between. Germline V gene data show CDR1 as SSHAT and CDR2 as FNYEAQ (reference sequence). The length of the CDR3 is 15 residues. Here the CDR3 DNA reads TGTGCCAGCAGCTTAGGGATAGCTGGAGATGGGACCCAGTACTTC. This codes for CASSLGIAGDGTQYF.

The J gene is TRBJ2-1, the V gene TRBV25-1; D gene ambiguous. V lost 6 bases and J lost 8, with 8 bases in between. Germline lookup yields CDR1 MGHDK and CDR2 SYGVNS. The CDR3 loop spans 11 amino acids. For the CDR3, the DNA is TGTGCCAGCAGCAACGTCTATGAGCAGTTCTTC. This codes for CASSNVYEQFF.

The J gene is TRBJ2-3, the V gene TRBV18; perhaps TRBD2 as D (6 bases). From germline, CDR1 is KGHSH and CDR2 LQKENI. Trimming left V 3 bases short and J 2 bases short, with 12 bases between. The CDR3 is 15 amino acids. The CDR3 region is CASSPAGSHTDTQYF. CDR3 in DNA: TGTGCCAGCTCACCGGCCGGGAGCCACACAGATACGCAGTATTTT.

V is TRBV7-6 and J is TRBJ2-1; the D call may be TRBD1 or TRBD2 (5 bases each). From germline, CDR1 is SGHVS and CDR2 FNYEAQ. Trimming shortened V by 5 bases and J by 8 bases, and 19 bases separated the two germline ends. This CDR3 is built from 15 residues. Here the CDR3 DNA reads TGTGCCAGCAGCAGAGGTGGTGGGGGTTTGGATGAGCAGTTCTTC. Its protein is CASSRGGGGLDEQFF. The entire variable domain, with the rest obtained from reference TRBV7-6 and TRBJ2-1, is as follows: GAGVSQSPRYKVTKRGQDVALRCDPISGHVSLYWYRQALGQGPEFLTYFNYEAQQDKSGLPNDRFSAERPEGSISTLTIQRTEQRDSAMYRCASSRGGGGLDEQFFGPGTRLTVL.

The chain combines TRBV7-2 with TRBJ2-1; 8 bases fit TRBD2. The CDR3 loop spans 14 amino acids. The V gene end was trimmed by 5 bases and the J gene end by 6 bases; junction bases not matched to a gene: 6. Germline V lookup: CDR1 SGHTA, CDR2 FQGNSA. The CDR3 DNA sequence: TGTGCCAGCAGCGCAGCGGGGGTTATCAATGAGCAGTTCTTC. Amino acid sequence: CASSAAGVINEQFF.

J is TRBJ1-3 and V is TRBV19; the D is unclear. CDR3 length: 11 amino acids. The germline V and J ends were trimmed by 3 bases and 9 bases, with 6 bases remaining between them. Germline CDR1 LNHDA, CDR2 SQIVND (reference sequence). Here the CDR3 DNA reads TGTGCCAGTAGTATTCTCGGCACCATATATTTT. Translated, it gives CASSILGTIYF.

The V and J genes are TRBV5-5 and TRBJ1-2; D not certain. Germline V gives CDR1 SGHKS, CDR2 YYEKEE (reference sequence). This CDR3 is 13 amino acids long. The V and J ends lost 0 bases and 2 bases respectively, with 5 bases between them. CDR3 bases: TGTGCCAGCAGCTTGGCGGGGAACTATGGCTACACCTTC. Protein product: CASSLAGNYGYTF.

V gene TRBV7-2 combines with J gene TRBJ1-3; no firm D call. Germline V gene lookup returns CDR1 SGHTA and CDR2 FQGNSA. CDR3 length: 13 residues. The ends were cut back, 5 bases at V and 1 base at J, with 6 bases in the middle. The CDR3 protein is CASSRQSGNTIYF. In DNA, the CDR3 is TGTGCCAGCAGCCGCCAGTCTGGAAACACCATATATTTT.

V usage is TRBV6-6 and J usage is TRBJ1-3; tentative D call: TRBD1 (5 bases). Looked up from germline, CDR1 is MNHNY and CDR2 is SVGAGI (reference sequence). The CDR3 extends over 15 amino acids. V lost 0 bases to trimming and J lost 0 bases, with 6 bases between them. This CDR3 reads CASSYSQDSGNTIYF. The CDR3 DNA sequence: TGTGCCAGCAGTTACTCACAGGACTCTGGAAACACCATATATTTT.

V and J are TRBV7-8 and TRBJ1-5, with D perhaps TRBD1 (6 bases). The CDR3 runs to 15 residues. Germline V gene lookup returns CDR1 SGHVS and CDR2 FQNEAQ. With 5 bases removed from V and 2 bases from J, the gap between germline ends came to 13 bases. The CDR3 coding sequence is TGTGCCAGCAGCCCACAGGGTCCTCGCAATCAGCCCCAGCATTTT. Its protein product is CASSPQGPRNQPQHF.

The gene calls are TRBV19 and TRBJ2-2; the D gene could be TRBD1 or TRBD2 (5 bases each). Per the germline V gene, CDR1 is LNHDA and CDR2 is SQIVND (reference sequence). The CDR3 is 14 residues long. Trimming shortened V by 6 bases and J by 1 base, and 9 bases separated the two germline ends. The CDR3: CASRGVRNTGELFF. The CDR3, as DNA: TGTGCCAGTAGGGGGGTACGGAACACCGGGGAGCTGTTTTTT.

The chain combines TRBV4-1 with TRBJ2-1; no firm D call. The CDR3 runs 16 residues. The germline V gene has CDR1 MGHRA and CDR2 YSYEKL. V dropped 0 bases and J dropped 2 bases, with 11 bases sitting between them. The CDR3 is CASSQDTAGAYNEQFF. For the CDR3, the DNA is TGCGCCAGCAGCCAAGATACGGCAGGAGCCTACAATGAGCAGTTCTTC.

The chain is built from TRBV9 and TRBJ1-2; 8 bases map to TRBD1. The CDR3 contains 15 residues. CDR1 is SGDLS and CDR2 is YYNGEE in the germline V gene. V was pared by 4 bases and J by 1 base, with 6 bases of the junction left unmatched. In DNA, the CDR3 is TGTGCCAGCAGCCGGACAGGGATAGTTAACTATGGCTACACCTTC. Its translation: CASSRTGIVNYGYTF. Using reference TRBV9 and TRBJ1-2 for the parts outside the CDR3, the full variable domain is DSGVTQTPKHLITATGQRVTLRCSPRSGDLSVYWYQQSLDQGLQFLIQYYNGEERAKGNILERFSAQQFPDLHSELNLSSLELGDSALYFCASSRTGIVNYGYTFGSGTRLTVV.

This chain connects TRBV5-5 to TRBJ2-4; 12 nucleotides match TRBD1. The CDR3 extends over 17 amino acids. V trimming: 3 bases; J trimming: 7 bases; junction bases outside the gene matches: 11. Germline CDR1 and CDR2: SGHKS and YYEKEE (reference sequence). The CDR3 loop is CASSWGTGGGSFNIQYF. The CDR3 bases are TGTGCCAGCAGCTGGGGGACAGGGGGCGGTTCGTTTAACATTCAGTACTTC.

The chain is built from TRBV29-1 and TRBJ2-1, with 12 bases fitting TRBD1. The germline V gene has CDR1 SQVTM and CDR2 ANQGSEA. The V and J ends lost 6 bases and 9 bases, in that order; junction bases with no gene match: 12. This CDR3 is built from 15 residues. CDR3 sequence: CSVSELGTGGREQFF. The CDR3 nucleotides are TGCAGCGTATCAGAACTTGGGACAGGGGGCCGTGAGCAGTTCTTC.

Here the CDR3 reads CASSLFEQRDEQFF. In DNA, the CDR3 is TGTGCCAGCAGCTTATTTGAGCAGCGGGATGAGCAGTTCTTC. The J gene is TRBJ2-1, the V gene TRBV7-2, with D perhaps matching TRBD2 (6 bases). In germline, CDR1 is SGHTA, CDR2 FQGNSA. V was clipped by 2 bases and J by 8 bases, with 13 bases between them. This CDR3 is built from 14 residues.

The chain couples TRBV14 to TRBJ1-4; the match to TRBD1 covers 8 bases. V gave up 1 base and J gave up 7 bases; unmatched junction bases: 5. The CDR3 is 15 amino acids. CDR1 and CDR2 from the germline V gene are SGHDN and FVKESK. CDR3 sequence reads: CASSQAQGAGEKLFF. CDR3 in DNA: TGTGCCAGCAGCCAAGCCCAGGGGGCGGGTGAAAAACTGTTTTTT.

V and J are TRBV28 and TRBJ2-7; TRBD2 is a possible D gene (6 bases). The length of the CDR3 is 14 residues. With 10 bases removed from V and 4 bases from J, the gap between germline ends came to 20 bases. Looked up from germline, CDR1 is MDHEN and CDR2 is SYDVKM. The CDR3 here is CATCLGGGAYEQYV. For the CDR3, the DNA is TGTGCCACTTGTCTCGGGGGTGGGGCGTACGAGCAGTACGTC.